The present entry profiles one T cell receptor beta chain with its context. No antigen is known for it. Per-base quality was not reported, and no clone a single base away is much larger than it. This specimen comes from a study of shared clonotypes between healthy human individuals (dated by TCRdb to between 2020 and 2021). Context from the whole study: The cohort comprised two women and a few men aged 18 to 49 years. For each donor, CD4 naive and CD4 memory were each given three plates, CD8 naive was given two plates, and CD8 memory was given one plate. The study deeply sequenced blood TCR repertoires of several healthy adults to estimate repertoire size and the extent of clonotype sharing between individuals. Different laboratories and diverse techniques were used to prepare libraries and sequence TCR repertoires, to increase sequencing depth and limit assay-specific biases. Per donor, leukapheresis produced somewhere between about 0.85 and 8.9 billion PBMCs.

Using the deep immunoSEQ assay, TCR CDR3 regions were amplified from genomic DNA by multiplex PCR. Extracted genomic DNA from each cell subset was spread evenly across all wells of several immunoSEQ 96-well plates, with each plate serving as a replicate. For sorted subsets, each replicate PCR was loaded with roughly 190 ng genomic DNA, equivalent to 30,000 or so T cell genomes. Purified libraries were measured with a Qubit 3.0 fluorometer, size-checked on a Bioanalyzer 2100, and measured again with the KAPA Library Quantification kit. Each immunoSEQ 96-well plate was sequenced on its own single-read 150-cycle Illumina NextSeq 550 flow cell. The authors' pipeline ran thus. The immunoSEQ output contained only junctional sequences without quality scores, so filtering could not match that applied to full-length reads. To assign V/J genes and CDR3, sequences were annotated against IMGT germline references using PyIR, a Python wrapper for IgBLAST v1.9. Any read was removed if the V/J assignment was weak (E-value above 1e-6), the CDR3 was missing, or the read contained stop codons, out-of-frame junctions, or ambiguous translated residues. V3J clonotypes were defined as sequences sharing an identical inferred V gene, J gene, and CDR3 amino acid sequence. The percentage overlap between two repertoires was calculated by dividing the number of shared unique clonotypes by the size of the smaller repertoire. Richness of each repertoire was evaluated using RTK rarefaction, the Chao1 estimator, and Recon v2.1 estimates of unobserved clonotypes. Generation probabilities were computed with OLGA for all TCRbeta clonotypes obtained by the gDNA method from four donors. What TCRdb holds here is the immuneACCESS table cut down to in-frame rearrangements. Part of the clones is not present; checked against another copy, under half of the missing clones reflect an unresolved V gene, and the others are unexplained. D and trimming come from the DNA, and the V and J calls and clone size come from that table. The sample table contains around 700,000 clones; only one count was recorded for 55% to 75% of them. The top ten clones comprise approximately 1.8% of the sample.

Donors were healthy HIV-negative adults with no recently reported acute infections or vaccinations. Every donor was a Caucasian adult living in Nashville, Tennessee, USA. Magnetic negative selection was used to enrich CD4+ T cells, after which naive cells were positively selected on CD45RA and the negative fraction became the memory subset. Blood was collected by leukapheresis, and PBMCs were isolated by Ficoll-Histopaque density gradient centrifugation and then cryopreserved in liquid nitrogen vapor phase. Purity and quantity of every magnetically sorted T cell population were checked by analytical flow cytometry. Genomic DNA was isolated from every sorted fraction and measured by UV absorbance on a Nanodrop 2000c. Including cysteine and phenylalanine, the CDR3 has 14 amino acids. The sequence is cut down to CDR3 DNA, 42 bases in frame from base 1. V is pared back by 8 bases and J by 4 bases, with 17 bases lying between the germline termini. From a lookup of the germline V gene, CDR1 and CDR2 are MDHEN and SYDVKM.

Beyond this particular receptor, the publication reports: Rarefaction of sorted-subset datasets indicated incomplete sequencing despite the large sequencing depth. Sampling was restricted to blood, and TCR repertoires in tissues likely differ from the TCR repertoires found in blood. Naive subsets generally had larger estimated clonotype richness than memory subsets did. When several donors were compared, the shared fraction of clonotypes was about 5.5% for naive CD4, over 3% for naive CD8, roughly 2.5% for memory CD4, and 0.35% to 0.5% for memory CD8. Based on pairwise subsampling, the degree of clonotype sharing among donors was expected to be affected by sequencing depth. Compared with non-shared clonotypes, clonotypes shared by all four sorted-subset donors had higher generation probabilities. Because the study included only a small number of donors, the genetic and exposure-history diversity represented was limited.

The chain is encoded by TRBV28 joined to TRBJ2-5; TRBD2 is a weak D gene call, 6 bases matching. The specimen sequenced was memory CD4+ T cells sorted from blood. The cell subset or site label on this specimen signifies: CD45RA-negative fraction. The TCR sequence derives from a woman under 40 in good health. The DNA sequence is as follows: TGTGCCAGCGAGCCCTCGGGGGATGGAGAGACCCAGTACTTC. This sequence encodes CASEPSGDGETQYF.